This entry describes one T cell receptor beta chain. Libraries were prepared by immunoSEQ multiplex PCR; TCRdb keeps only in-frame clonotypes and omits some of them. The sample consists of 95,000 to 100,000 clones, 85% to 95% of them appearing once. This sample was taken from a study of blood T cell repertoires in COVID-19. Study details: Sites in the United States, Italy and Spain provided acute and convalescent COVID-19 samples. Nucleic acid was either cDNA or gDNA, and it came from T cells, B-cell-depleted T cells, or PBMCs.

Germline CDR1 SEHNR, CDR2 FQNEAQ (reference sequence). J lost 1 base, V lost 1 base, and 4 bases had no gene match. The CDR3 length is 16 residues. V and J are TRBV7-9 and TRBJ2-3; TRBD1 agrees at 8 bases. The sequencing sample was made of peripheral blood. This sequence was found in a man over 45 with active COVID-19. The CDR3 loop is CASSLVTGGRTDTQYF. The CDR3 region has the DNA TGTGCCAGCAGCTTAGTAACAGGGGGTCGCACAGATACGCAGTATTTT.